Each of the 30 T cell receptor beta chains below was sequenced from the same sample in a study of T cells after yellow fever vaccination. From the 5' RACE reads, TCRdb called clonotypes with MiXCR, one entry per CDR3 protein. Here the sample spans tens of thousands of distinct CDR3 sequences, 7.5% to 8% being singletons. The sequenced sample was CD8+ T cells sorted from PBMCs, obtained on the day of the yellow fever booster vaccination. The receptors here all came from a man younger than 45 who received the YFV17D yellow fever vaccine.

This clonotype was picked up a small number of times. The chain links TRBV5-4 to TRBJ2-1; D may correspond to TRBD1 or TRBD2 (5 bases each). With 4 bases removed from V and 3 bases from J, the gap between germline ends came to 11 bases. Germline values: CDR1 SGHNT, CDR2 YYREEE (reference sequence). The CDR3 length is 14 residues. The CDR3 DNA sequence: TGTGCCAGCAGCCTGGGGGTGGGCTACAATGAGCAGTTCTTC. Translation gives CASSLGVGYNEQFF. Full variable domain (remainder filled in from reference TRBV5-4 and TRBJ2-1): ETGVTQSPTHLIKTRGQQVTLRCSSQSGHNTVSWYQQALGQGPQFIFQYYREEENGRGNFPPRFSGLQFPNYSSELNVNALELDDSALYLCASSLGVGYNEQFFGPGTRLTVL.

This clonotype showed up just a few times. This chain joins TRBV3-1 and TRBJ2-3; D not resolved. V was trimmed by 4 bases and J by 1 base, leaving 12 bases between them. The CDR3 extends over 15 amino acids. CDR1 and CDR2 from the germline V gene are LGHDT and YNNKEL (reference sequence). Written as DNA, the CDR3 is TGTGCCAGCAGCCTTACTATCCTTCGCACAGATACGCAGTATTTT. It translates to CASSLTILRTDTQYF.

This clonotype was observed a handful of times. The chain joins TRBV20-1 to TRBJ2-2; 9 bases agree with TRBD2. Germline V gives CDR1 DFQATT, CDR2 SNEGSKA (reference sequence). The CDR3 loop spans 15 amino acids. V lost 3 bases to trimming and J lost 3 bases; unmatched junction nucleotides: 5. CDR3 loop: CSASEAGGYTGELFF. The DNA for the CDR3 is TGCAGTGCTAGCGAGGCGGGAGGGTACACCGGGGAGCTGTTTTTT.

A few counts support this clonotype. The V gene is TRBV12-3 or TRBV12-4, the J gene TRBJ2-7, with no clear D. The CDR3 has 14 amino acids. Trimming took 8 bases from V and 5 from J, leaving 19 bases between them. Here the CDR3 DNA reads TGTGCCAGCCGATGGACCCCAGTAAGCCACGAGCAGTACTTC. Its translation is CASRWTPVSHEQYF.

This clonotype has only a few counts. This rearrangement joins TRBV30 to TRBJ2-1, with TRBD2 matching 10 bases. CDR1 and CDR2 from the germline V gene are GTSNPN and SVGIG (reference sequence). The CDR3 spans 13 residues. The V gene end was trimmed by 2 bases and the J gene end by 6 bases; junction bases not matched to a gene: 1. The CDR3 protein is CAWSSGRGNEQFF. The CDR3 DNA reads as TGTGCCTGGAGTAGCGGGAGGGGCAATGAGCAGTTCTTC. The variable domain in full, completed from reference TRBV30 and TRBJ2-1, reads SQTIHQWPATLVQPVGSPLSLECTVEGTSNPNLYWYRQAAGRGLQLLFYSVGIGQISSEVPQNLSASRPQDRQFILSSKKLLLSDSGFYLCAWSSGRGNEQFFGPGTRLTVL.

This clonotype was recorded a few times. The chain couples TRBV7-8 to TRBJ2-1; 7 nucleotides line up with TRBD1. The V gene end was trimmed by 5 bases and the J gene end by 7 bases; junction bases not matched to a gene: 14. Looked up from germline, CDR1 is SGHVS and CDR2 is FQNEAQ. The CDR3 covers 16 residues. In nucleotides, the CDR3 is TGTGCCAGCAGCCCTCCGACAGGACCCAGGGGGAATGAGCAGTTCTTC. It yields the protein CASSPPTGPRGNEQFF.

This clonotype has just a few counts. The gene calls are TRBV28 and TRBJ2-5; weak D call: TRBD1 (6 bases). The CDR3 loop spans 14 amino acids. V lost 2 bases and J 2 bases, leaving 9 bases between the germline ends. CDR1 is MDHEN, CDR2 SYDVKM, per germline. DNA of the CDR3: TGTGCCAGCAGTTTAGATAGGGGGCAAGAGACCCAGTACTTC. It encodes CASSLDRGQETQYF.

The chain is built from TRBV12-3 or TRBV12-4 and TRBJ1-2; no clear D. Trimming took 8 bases from V and 5 from J, leaving 9 bases between them. The CDR3 runs to 11 residues. This CDR3 is CASWGGYGYTF. The DNA for the CDR3 is TGTGCCAGCTGGGGTGGGTATGGCTACACCTTC.

This clonotype was counted a few times. The chain employs TRBV7-6 and TRBJ2-6; the D gene is possibly TRBD1 (6 bases). The CDR3 totals 15 residues. Germline CDR1 and CDR2: SGHVS and FNYEAQ. V was shortened by 5 bases and J by 2 bases, with 10 bases between the two germline ends. CDR3 residues: CASSPGAPGANVLTF. The CDR3 DNA reads TGTGCCAGCAGCCCAGGGGCCCCTGGGGCCAACGTCCTGACTTTC.

This clonotype has only a few counts. The chain links TRBV27 to TRBJ2-5; TRBD1 aligns across 8 bases. The CDR3 is 13 residues long. The V gene's germline CDR1 is MNHEY and CDR2 SMNVEV (reference sequence). The V and J ends lost 5 bases and 4 bases, in that order; junction bases with no gene match: 3. The CDR3 region has the DNA TGTGCCAGCAGTCTTCAGGGGGCAGAGACCCAGTACTTC. Translating it yields CASSLQGAETQYF.

This chain joins TRBV3-1 and TRBJ2-4; 9 bases fit TRBD1. V shed 2 bases and J 5 bases; nucleotides not matched to a gene: 1. The CDR3 is 14 residues long. The germline V gene encodes CDR1 LGHDT and CDR2 YNNKEL (reference sequence). The CDR3 nucleotides are TGTGCCAGCAGCCAACGGACAGGGGAAAACATTCAGTACTTC. Residues: CASSQRTGENIQYF.

This clonotype was counted only a few times. V usage is TRBV2 and J usage is TRBJ2-3; possibly TRBD1 for D (6 bases). Germline values: CDR1 SNHLY, CDR2 FYNNEI. The V gene lost 2 bases and the J gene lost 4 bases, with 13 bases spanning the gap. This CDR3 spans 15 amino acids. CDR3 nucleotides: TGTGCCAGCAGTGAAACAGGGCCCCCCGCAGATACGCAGTATTTT. This gives the protein CASSETGPPADTQYF.

The sample holds many counts of this clonotype. The CDR3 nucleotides read TGCAGCGTTGTACCAGGGTACCAAGAGACCCAGTACTTC. Protein sequence: CSVVPGYQETQYF. The chain recombines TRBV29-1 with TRBJ2-5; D is perhaps TRBD1 (5 bases). CDR1 SQVTM and CDR2 ANQGSEA come from the germline V gene. The V end was cut by 4 bases, the J end by 0 bases, with 9 bases between. This CDR3 has 13 amino acids.

V and J are TRBV5-6 and TRBJ2-1; 10 bases agree with TRBD2. From germline, CDR1 is SGHDT and CDR2 YYEEEE. CDR3 length equals 18 residues. Trimming cost V 0 bases and J 0 bases; bases outside gene matches: 6. The CDR3 bases are TGTGCCAGCAGCTTGGATCTAGCGGGAGCCCTCTCCTACAATGAGCAGTTCTTC. This codes for CASSLDLAGALSYNEQFF.

This clonotype was recorded a few times. This chain connects TRBV2 to TRBJ2-2, with D possibly matching TRBD1 (6 bases). Trimming shortened V by 6 bases and J by 8 bases, and 13 bases separated the two germline ends. CDR1 and CDR2 from the germline V gene are SNHLY and FYNNEI. This CDR3 region has 13 residues. The CDR3 sequence: CASRDTGWGELFF. The CDR3 DNA is TGTGCCAGCAGAGATACAGGGTGGGGGGAGCTGTTTTTT.

The DNA of the CDR3 is TGTGCCAGCAGCCCTTCCGACAGTTTCTACGAGCAGTACTTC. Encoded protein: CASSPSDSFYEQYF. The rearrangement uses TRBV7-9 and TRBJ2-7; TRBD1 is a possible D gene (5 bases). The CDR3 runs to 14 residues. From germline, CDR1 is SEHNR and CDR2 FQNEAQ (reference sequence). V was trimmed by 5 bases and J by 3 bases, leaving 14 bases between them.

This clonotype was counted many times. The gene calls are TRBV7-6 and TRBJ2-1, with D perhaps TRBD2 (7 bases). The CDR3 spans 20 residues. Trimming removed 4 bases at V and 2 bases at J, with 27 bases between. Germline values: CDR1 SGHVS, CDR2 FNYEAQ. CDR3 protein: CASSSSPSGTRGGAYNEQFF. CDR3 sequence (DNA): TGTGCCAGCAGCTCTTCCCCCTCCGGGACAAGGGGGGGGGCCTACAATGAGCAGTTCTTC.

There are many counts of this clonotype. The chain carries TRBV7-8 and TRBJ2-5; D is ambiguous. Germline V CDR1 and CDR2: SGHVS, FQNEAQ. This CDR3 is built from 12 residues. V was clipped by 5 bases and J by 4 bases, with 8 bases between them. The CDR3 sequence: CASSHYSETQYF. For the CDR3, the DNA is TGTGCCAGCAGCCACTACTCAGAGACCCAGTACTTC.

V gene TRBV29-1 combines with J gene TRBJ1-2; TRBD1 is a possible D gene (6 bases). Germline V gene data show CDR1 as SQVTM and CDR2 as ANQGSEA. The CDR3 consists of 13 residues. V shed 4 bases and J shed 4 bases, with 13 bases lying between them. The CDR3: CSVVLGAFYGYTF. CDR3 nucleotides: TGCAGCGTTGTTCTGGGGGCCTTCTATGGCTACACCTTC. Full variable domain (remainder filled in from reference TRBV29-1 and TRBJ1-2): SAVISQKPSRDICQRGTSLTIQCQVDSQVTMMFWYRQQPGQSLTLIATANQGSEATYESGFVIDKFPISRPNLTFSTLTVSNMSPEDSSIYLCSVVLGAFYGYTFGSGTRLTVV.

This clonotype was recorded a few times. The rearrangement links TRBV4-3 to TRBJ2-7; D is uncertain. Between the trimmed V and J ends, which lost 0 bases and 5 bases, there was a span of 14 bases. The CDR3 sequence is 15 residues long. Germline loops: CDR1 LGHNA, CDR2 YSLEER. The CDR3 bases are TGCGCCAGCAGCCAAGAGGCCCGATTGGGTGACGAGCAGTACTTC. Protein sequence: CASSQEARLGDEQYF.

The table lists this clonotype with a few counts. J is TRBJ1-5 and V is TRBV7-2; 7 nucleotides match TRBD1. Trimming at V came to 3 bases and at J to 6 bases, leaving 8 bases not matched to a gene. Looked up from germline, CDR1 is SGHTA and CDR2 is FQGNSA. The CDR3 extends over 15 amino acids. The CDR3 reads CASSLGSGGGQPQHF. DNA for the CDR3: TGTGCCAGCAGCTTGGGGTCAGGGGGGGGTCAGCCCCAGCATTTT.

Many counts were recorded for this clonotype. The chain is built from TRBV7-9 and TRBJ2-1, with 12 bases that match TRBD2. This CDR3 is 16 amino acids long. Looked up from germline, CDR1 is SEHNR and CDR2 is FQNEAQ (reference sequence). V was clipped by 5 bases and J by 4 bases; unmatched bases: 6. The CDR3 region is CASSATSGSSYNEQFF. As DNA, the CDR3 is TGTGCCAGCAGCGCGACTAGCGGGAGTTCTTACAATGAGCAGTTCTTC.

At least ten counts were recorded for this clonotype. This chain uses TRBV7-9 with TRBJ2-4; a possible D gene is TRBD2 (5 bases). The ends were cut back, 1 base at V and 15 bases at J, with 19 bases in the middle. Germline values: CDR1 SEHNR, CDR2 FQNEAQ (reference sequence). This CDR3 comprises 14 residues. The CDR3 spells CASSLVAPPLPRYF. CDR3 DNA: TGTGCCAGCAGCTTAGTAGCGCCGCCTCTCCCAAGGTACTTC.

This clonotype has a handful of counts. The rearrangement joins TRBV5-5 to TRBJ2-2; 10 bases match TRBD2. CDR1 and CDR2 from the germline V gene are SGHKS and YYEKEE (reference sequence). The CDR3 contains 16 residues. With V trimmed by 2 bases and J by 4 bases, 5 bases remained unmatched. The CDR3 spells CASSLPGTSVTGELFF. DNA of the CDR3: TGTGCCAGCAGCTTACCCGGGACTAGCGTCACCGGGGAGCTGTTTTTT.

The chain carries TRBV6-2 or TRBV6-3 and TRBJ1-5, with a possible D match to TRBD1 (5 bases). CDR1 and CDR2 from the germline V gene are MNHEY and SVGEGT. The length of the CDR3 is 16 residues. Deletions cut 4 bases from V and 1 base from J, with 14 bases between. As DNA, the CDR3 is TGTGCCAGCAGTTCTTGGACACTGGGGAGCAATCAGCCCCAGCATTTT. It encodes CASSSWTLGSNQPQHF.

CDR3 region: CASSFATHLYNEQFF. CDR3 bases: TGCGCCAGCAGCTTCGCGACTCACCTGTACAATGAGCAGTTCTTC. This chain uses TRBV5-1 with TRBJ2-1, with D uncertain. Per germline, CDR1 SGHRS and CDR2 YFSETQ. The CDR3 is 15 residues long. Trimming pared 2 bases from V and 4 bases from J, leaving 13 bases between.

The chain links TRBV29-1 to TRBJ2-2; TRBD2 matches at 7 bases. The CDR3 consists of 15 residues. V shed 7 bases and J 4 bases; nucleotides not matched to a gene: 12. CDR1 and CDR2 from the germline V gene are SQVTM and ANQGSEA. The CDR3 bases are TGCAGCGCTGCCGGCGGGAGCGGTATCACCGGGGAGCTGTTTTTT. Protein product: CSAAGGSGITGELFF.

This CDR3 is CASSLGVGVTYEQYF. DNA for the CDR3: TGTGCCAGCAGCTTAGGTGTGGGAGTAACCTACGAGCAGTACTTC. The V gene is TRBV7-6, the J gene TRBJ2-7; D possibly corresponds to TRBD2 (5 bases). The germline CDR1 and CDR2 sequences are SGHVS and FNYEAQ. This CDR3 is 15 amino acids long. The V gene lost 1 base and the J gene lost 2 bases, with 12 bases spanning the gap.

This clonotype has more than one count but fewer than ten. The chain is built from TRBV7-8 and TRBJ2-3; TRBD2 matches at 7 bases. The CDR3 is 17 residues long. Germline assignment: CDR1 SGHVS and CDR2 FQNEAQ. The V gene end was trimmed by 5 bases and the J gene end by 0 bases; junction bases not matched to a gene: 11. CDR3 sequence reads: CASSHPAQGGSTDTQYF. The CDR3 DNA is TGTGCCAGCAGCCACCCCGCTCAGGGAGGGAGCACAGATACGCAGTATTTT.

This clonotype was found a few times. The V and J genes are TRBV5-1 and TRBJ1-2; D is uncertain. Germline CDR1 reads SGHRS; CDR2 reads YFSETQ. This CDR3 is built from 14 residues. V lost 2 bases and J 6 bases, leaving 14 bases between the germline ends. The CDR3 DNA is TGCGCCAGCAGCTTCATCACAGAGGCTGATGGCTACACCTTC. Translated: CASSFITEADGYTF.